One sample yielded the 11 T cell receptor beta chains listed below, sequenced in a study of blood T cell repertoires in COVID-19. The protocol was immunoSEQ multiplex PCR, while the TCRdb copy is restricted to in-frame clones and leaves out a portion. Among 250,000 to 350,000 clones listed, 89% were seen once. The sequencing input was PBMCs or T cells enriched from blood (not recorded which). The source of these receptors is a woman aged 45-65 years who had been exposed to COVID-19.

The V call is TRBV5-1, the J call TRBJ1-6; D is undetermined. The ends were cut back, 0 bases at V and 8 bases at J, with 12 bases in the middle. The CDR3 totals 15 residues. CDR1 is SGHRS and CDR2 is YFSETQ in the germline V gene. The CDR3 is CASSLDRAGDSPLHF. The CDR3 nucleotides are TGCGCCAGCAGCTTGGATAGGGCCGGGGATTCACCCCTCCACTTT.

The CDR3 spells CAWSVGDRDLYTDTQYF. CDR3 in DNA: TGTGCCTGGAGTGTAGGTGACAGGGACCTTTACACAGATACGCAGTATTTT. This sequence joins TRBV30 and TRBJ2-3; 7 positions match TRBD1. After removal of 0 bases from V and 2 bases from J, the junction contained 11 bases not matched to a gene. The CDR3 loop spans 17 amino acids. Germline CDR1 is GTSNPN and CDR2 is SVGIG (reference sequence).

The chain recombines TRBV30 with TRBJ1-2; 7 bases are shared with TRBD1. Germline V gene data show CDR1 as GTSNPN and CDR2 as SVGIG (reference sequence). V lost 0 bases to trimming and J lost 8 bases; unmatched junction nucleotides: 9. The CDR3 extends over 14 amino acids. CDR3 in DNA: TGTGCCTGGAGTGTAGGAGGGGGCCATCAAGGCTACACCTTC. Amino acid sequence: CAWSVGGGHQGYTF.

This clone has ten or more counts. The V call is TRBV5-4, the J call TRBJ1-1, with 8 bases aligning to TRBD1. Trimming took 1 base from V and 3 from J; bases not matched to a gene: 5. Germline CDR1 reads SGHNT; CDR2 reads YYREEE (reference sequence). This CDR3 region has 15 residues. In DNA form, the CDR3 reads TGTGCCAGCAGCTTGACAGGGGGGGAGGACACTGAAGCTTTCTTT. Translated: CASSLTGGEDTEAFF.

This sequence joins TRBV6-4 and TRBJ1-2; D gene uncertain. Trimming left V 3 bases short and J 5 bases short, with 13 bases between. This CDR3 has 14 amino acids. From germline, CDR1 is MRHNA and CDR2 SNTAGT. CDR3 nucleotide sequence: TGTGCCAGCAGTGAAACAGCCAGCGGATATGGCTACACCTTC. As protein: CASSETASGYGYTF.

The rearrangement links TRBV10-3 to TRBJ1-2; the D gene is possibly TRBD1 (6 bases). Trimming left V 5 bases short and J 4 bases short, with 17 bases between. This CDR3 has 15 amino acids. In germline, CDR1 is ENHRY, CDR2 SYGVKD. CDR3 in amino acids: CAISQDRSPGYGYTF. In nucleotides, the CDR3 is TGTGCCATCAGTCAAGACAGGTCCCCCGGCTATGGCTACACCTTC.

The rearrangement links TRBV19 to TRBJ2-2; TRBD2 is a possible D gene (5 bases). CDR3 length: 17 residues. The V gene lost 5 bases and the J gene lost 0 bases, with 16 bases spanning the gap. CDR1 and CDR2 from the germline V gene are LNHDA and SQIVND (reference sequence). DNA of the CDR3: TGTGCCAGTAGTCCTCCCCAGACGGGGACGAACACCGGGGAGCTGTTTTTT. Its protein product is CASSPPQTGTNTGELFF.

The chain recombines TRBV28 with TRBJ1-6; no clear D gene. The CDR3 is 14 residues long. Trimming left V 3 bases short and J 7 bases short, with 10 bases between. Germline-derived CDR1 and CDR2 are MDHEN and SYDVKM. The CDR3 sequence is CASSFVQNNSPLHF. The CDR3 DNA sequence: TGTGCCAGCAGTTTCGTACAGAACAATTCACCCCTCCACTTT.

This chain uses TRBV6-5 with TRBJ1-4; 9 bases align to TRBD1. The V segment lost 4 bases and the J segment 4 bases; nucleotides outside the gene matches: 1. Germline assignment: CDR1 MNHEY and CDR2 SVGAGI. The length of the CDR3 is 14 residues. In nucleotides, the CDR3 is TGTGCCAGCAGTTGGGGACAGGGTAATGAAAAACTGTTTTTT. Residues: CASSWGQGNEKLFF.

J is TRBJ1-6 and V is TRBV3-1 (or the pseudogene TRBV3-2), with D maybe TRBD1 (5 bases). The CDR3 has 14 amino acids. Germline V CDR1 and CDR2: LGHDT, YNNKEL (reference sequence). Trimming took off 2 bases at V and 6 bases at J, with 8 bases between the two ends. The CDR3 here is CASSQTTVNSPLHF. The CDR3 nucleotides read TGTGCCAGCAGCCAAACGACAGTTAATTCACCCCTCCACTTT.

The chain carries TRBV3-1 (or the pseudogene TRBV3-2) and TRBJ1-5; 7 bases map to TRBD1. The CDR3 loop spans 16 amino acids. Losses at the gene ends were 1 base for V and 6 bases for J; bases not matched to a gene: 9. CDR1 and CDR2 (germline): LGHDT, YNNKEL (reference sequence). The DNA for the CDR3 is TGTGCCAGCAGCCAAGGACAGGGCCTGCTGGGTCAGCCCCAGCATTTT. Translation: CASSQGQGLLGQPQHF.